This T cell receptor beta chain was sequenced for a study of CD8+ T cells in alopecia areata. The treatment is: oral pan-JAK inhibitor, 5-10 mg twice daily. CDR3 size: 12 residues. The germline CDR1 and CDR2 sequences are MGHRA and YSYEKL. V lost 0 bases, J lost 9 bases, and 6 bases lay in between. At least ten counts were recorded for this clone. As the sequencing template, cDNA was produced by extracting RNA and reverse transcribing it. TCRdb keeps only in-frame clones here, not all; method: immunoSEQ multiplex PCR. The sample lists hundreds of thousands of clones, 66% occurring once. Sequencing used CD4+ T cells sorted from blood, obtained at approximately week 42, from a patient treated with tofacitinib. The chain uses TRBV4-1 and TRBJ2-1; D is unresolved. This TCR derives from a human donor with alopecia areata. The CDR3 DNA sequence: TGCGCCAGCAGCCAAGAGGTAGGTGAGCAGTTCTTC. The encoded protein is CASSQEVGEQFF.